This T cell receptor beta chain is drawn from a study of regulatory T cells in long-lasting Graves disease. Study-level results: Segments TRBV28, TRBJ1-2 and TRBJ2-5 showed preferential usage in persistent disease.

The length of the CDR3 is 14 residues. V was shortened by 4 bases and J by 0 bases, with 11 bases between the two germline ends. The germline V gene encodes CDR1 SQVTM and CDR2 ANQGSEA. Assembly of TCR beta libraries relied on iRepertoire HTBI primers together with Arm-PCR of CDR3 regions. MiXCR was run by TCRdb on the multiplex PCR reads, yielding one entry per CDR3 protein. The sample holds roughly 520,000 distinct CDR3 sequences; around 11% are singletons and the top ten take around 9.3%. This clonotype was detected many times. Its antigen remains unknown. Sample time point: newly diagnosed GD, antithyroid drugs for less than 3 months. Extracted PBMC RNA gave rise to the TCR library. These records were also assigned to another study, of T cells in Graves' hyperthyroidism and ophthalmopathy. That report adds: Based on clinical symptoms, serum thyroxine and TRAb, thyroid ultrasound and orbital computed tomography, diagnoses were reached. The TCR CDR3 was amplified in a first-round RT-PCR using the HTBI primer set.

Sequenced material: peripheral blood mononuclear cells (PBMCs), taken at new diagnosis, from a patient treated with antithyroid drugs. This sequence was found in a woman in her twenties or thirties with Graves disease. The V call is TRBV29-1, the J call TRBJ2-3, with a tentative D call TRBD1 (5 bases). For the CDR3, the DNA is TGCAGCGTTGGATGGGGCTCCAGCACAGATACGCAGTATTTT. It specifies CSVGWGSSTDTQYF.